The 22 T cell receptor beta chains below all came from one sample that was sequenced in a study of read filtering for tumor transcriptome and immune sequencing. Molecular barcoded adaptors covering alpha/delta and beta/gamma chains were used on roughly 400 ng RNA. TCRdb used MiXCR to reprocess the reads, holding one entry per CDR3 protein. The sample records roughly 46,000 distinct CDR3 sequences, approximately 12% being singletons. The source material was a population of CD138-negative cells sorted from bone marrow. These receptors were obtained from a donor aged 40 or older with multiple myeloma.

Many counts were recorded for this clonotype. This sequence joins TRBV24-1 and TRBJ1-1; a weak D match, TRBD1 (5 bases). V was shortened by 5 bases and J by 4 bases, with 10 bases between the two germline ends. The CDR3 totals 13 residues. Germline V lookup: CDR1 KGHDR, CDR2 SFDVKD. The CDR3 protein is CATSGSGGTEAFF. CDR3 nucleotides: TGTGCCACCAGTGGCTCCGGGGGCACTGAAGCTTTCTTT.

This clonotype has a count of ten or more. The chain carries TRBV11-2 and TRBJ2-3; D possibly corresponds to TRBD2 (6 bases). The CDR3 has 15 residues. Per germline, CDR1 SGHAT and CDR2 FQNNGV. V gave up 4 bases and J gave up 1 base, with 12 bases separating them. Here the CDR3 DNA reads TGTGCCAGCAGCTCCCAGCGGGTTGGCACAGATACGCAGTATTTT. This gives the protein CASSSQRVGTDTQYF.

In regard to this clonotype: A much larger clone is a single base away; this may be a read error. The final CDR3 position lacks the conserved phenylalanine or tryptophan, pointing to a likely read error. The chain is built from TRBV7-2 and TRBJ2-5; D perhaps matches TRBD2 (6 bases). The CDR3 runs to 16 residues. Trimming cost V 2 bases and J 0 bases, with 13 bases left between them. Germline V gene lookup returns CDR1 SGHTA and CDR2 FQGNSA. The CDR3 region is CASSLMRGKYQETQYL. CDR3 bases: TGTGCCAGCAGCTTAATGCGCGGGAAGTACCAAGAGACCCAGTACCTC.

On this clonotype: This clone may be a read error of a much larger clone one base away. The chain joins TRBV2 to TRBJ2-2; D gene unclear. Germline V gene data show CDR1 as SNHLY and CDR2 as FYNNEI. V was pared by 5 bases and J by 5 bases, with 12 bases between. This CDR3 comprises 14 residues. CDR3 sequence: CASSPRWKTGELFF. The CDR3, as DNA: TGTGCCAGCAGTCCACGGTGGAAAACCGGGGAGCTGTTTTTT.

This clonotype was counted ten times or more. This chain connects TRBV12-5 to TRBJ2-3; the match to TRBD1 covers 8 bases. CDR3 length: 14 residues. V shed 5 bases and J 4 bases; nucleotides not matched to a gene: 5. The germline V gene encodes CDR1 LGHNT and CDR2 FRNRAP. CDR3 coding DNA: TGTGCTAGTGGTCTAGGACAGGGCGCAGATACGCAGTATTTT. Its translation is CASGLGQGADTQYF.

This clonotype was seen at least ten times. The CDR3 coding sequence is TGTGCCAGCAGCCAACAGAGGTTTGGGGAGACCCAGTACTTC. Encoded protein: CASSQQRFGETQYF. The rearrangement uses TRBV14 and TRBJ2-5; D uncertain. The CDR3 totals 14 residues. Trimming cost V 2 bases and J 5 bases, with 12 bases left between them. CDR1 and CDR2 from the germline V gene are SGHDN and FVKESK.

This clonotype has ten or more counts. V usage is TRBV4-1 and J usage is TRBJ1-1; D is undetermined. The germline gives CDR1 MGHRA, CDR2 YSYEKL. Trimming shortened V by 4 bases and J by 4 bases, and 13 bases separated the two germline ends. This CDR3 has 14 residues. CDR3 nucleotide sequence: TGCGCCAGCAGCCGTGGAGGTTTGGGCACTGAAGCTTTCTTT. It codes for CASSRGGLGTEAFF.

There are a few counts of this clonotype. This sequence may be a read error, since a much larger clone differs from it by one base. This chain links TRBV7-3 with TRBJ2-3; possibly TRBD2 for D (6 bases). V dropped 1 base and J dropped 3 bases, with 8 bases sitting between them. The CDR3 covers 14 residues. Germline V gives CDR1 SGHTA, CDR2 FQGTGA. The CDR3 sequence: CASSLSGKTDTQYF. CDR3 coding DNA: TGTGCCAGCAGCTTAAGCGGGAAAACAGATACGCAGTATTTT.

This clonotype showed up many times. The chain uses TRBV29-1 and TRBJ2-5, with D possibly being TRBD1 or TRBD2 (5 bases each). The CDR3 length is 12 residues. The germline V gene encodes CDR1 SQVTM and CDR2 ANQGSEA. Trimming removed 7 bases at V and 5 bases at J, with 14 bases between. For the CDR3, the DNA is TGCAGCGCCATGGGACCGGCCGAGACCCAGTACTTC. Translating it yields CSAMGPAETQYF.

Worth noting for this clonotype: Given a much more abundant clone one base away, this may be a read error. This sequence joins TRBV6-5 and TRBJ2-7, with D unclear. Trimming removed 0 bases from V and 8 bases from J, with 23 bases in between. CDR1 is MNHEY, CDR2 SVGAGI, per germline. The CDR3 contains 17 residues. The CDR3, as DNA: TGTGCCAGCAGTTACTCGTCGATTGTGACCAAGGGCCACAAGCAGTACTTC. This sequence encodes CASSYSSIVTKGHKQYF.

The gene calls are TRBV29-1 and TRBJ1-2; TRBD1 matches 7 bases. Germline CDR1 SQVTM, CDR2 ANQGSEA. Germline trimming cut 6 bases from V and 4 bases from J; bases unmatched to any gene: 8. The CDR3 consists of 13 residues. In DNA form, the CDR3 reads TGCAGCGTCGATACAGGGGCTCGCTATGGCTACACCTTC. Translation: CSVDTGARYGYTF.

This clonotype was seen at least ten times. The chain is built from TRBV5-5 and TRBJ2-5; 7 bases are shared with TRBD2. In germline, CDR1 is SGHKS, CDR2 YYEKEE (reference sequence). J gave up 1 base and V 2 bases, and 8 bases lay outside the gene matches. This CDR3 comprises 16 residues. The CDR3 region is CASSFPQSGGQETQYF. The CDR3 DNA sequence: TGTGCCAGCAGCTTCCCTCAATCGGGGGGCCAAGAGACCCAGTACTTC.

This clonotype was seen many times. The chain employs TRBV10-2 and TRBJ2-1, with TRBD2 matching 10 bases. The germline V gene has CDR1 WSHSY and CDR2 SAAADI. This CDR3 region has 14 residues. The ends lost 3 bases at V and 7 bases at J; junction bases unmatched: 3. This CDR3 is CASSEAGGGNEQFF. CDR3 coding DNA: TGCGCCAGCAGTGAAGCGGGAGGGGGGAATGAGCAGTTCTTC.

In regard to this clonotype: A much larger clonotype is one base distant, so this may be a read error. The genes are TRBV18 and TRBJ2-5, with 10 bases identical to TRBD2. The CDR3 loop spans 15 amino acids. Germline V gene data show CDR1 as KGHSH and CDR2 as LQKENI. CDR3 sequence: CASSLAGGTQEAQYF. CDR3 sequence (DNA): TGTGCCAGCTCACTAGCGGGAGGTACACAAGAGGCCCAGTACTTC.

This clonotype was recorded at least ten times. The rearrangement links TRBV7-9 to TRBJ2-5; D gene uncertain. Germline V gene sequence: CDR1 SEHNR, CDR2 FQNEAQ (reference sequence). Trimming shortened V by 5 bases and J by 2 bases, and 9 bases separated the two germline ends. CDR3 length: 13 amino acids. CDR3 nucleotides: TGTGCCAGCAGCCTACAAATACAAGAGACCCAGTACTTC. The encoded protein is CASSLQIQETQYF.

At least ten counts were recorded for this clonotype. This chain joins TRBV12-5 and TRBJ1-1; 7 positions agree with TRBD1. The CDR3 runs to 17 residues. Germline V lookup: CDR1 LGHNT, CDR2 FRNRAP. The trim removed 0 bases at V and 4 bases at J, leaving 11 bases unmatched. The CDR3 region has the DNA TGTGCTAGTGGTTTGGTCAGGCCGACAGGGCGATTCACTGAAGCTTTCTTT. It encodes CASGLVRPTGRFTEAFF.

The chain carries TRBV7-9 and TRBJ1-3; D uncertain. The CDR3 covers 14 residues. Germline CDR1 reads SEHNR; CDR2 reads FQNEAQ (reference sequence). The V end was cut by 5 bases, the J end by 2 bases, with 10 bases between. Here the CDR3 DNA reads TGTGCCAGCAGCAGAATGGAAGCTGGAAACACCATATATTTT. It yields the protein CASSRMEAGNTIYF.

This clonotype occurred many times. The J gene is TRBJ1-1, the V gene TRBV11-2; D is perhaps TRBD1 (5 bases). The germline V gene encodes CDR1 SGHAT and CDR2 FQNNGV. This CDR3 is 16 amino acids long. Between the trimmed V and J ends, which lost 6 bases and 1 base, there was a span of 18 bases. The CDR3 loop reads CASRPRRSGPNTEAFF. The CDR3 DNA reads TGTGCCAGCAGACCCCGACGATCGGGGCCGAACACTGAAGCTTTCTTT.

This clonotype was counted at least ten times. CDR3 DNA: TGCAGTGCTAGAGCAGGGACTAGCGGGAGGGTCCCCAATGAGCAGTTCTTC. This codes for CSARAGTSGRVPNEQFF. This chain uses TRBV20-1 with TRBJ2-1; TRBD2 aligns across 16 bases. The CDR3 totals 17 residues. V was pared by 1 base and J by 6 bases, with 6 bases of the junction left unmatched. Germline loops: CDR1 DFQATT, CDR2 SNEGSKA (reference sequence).

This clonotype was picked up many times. CDR3 sequence: CSGGDTRNTEAFF. The DNA of the CDR3 is TGCAGCGGGGGGGACACCAGGAACACTGAAGCTTTCTTT. The chain couples TRBV29-1 to TRBJ1-1; D is possibly TRBD1 (6 bases). The V gene's germline CDR1 is SQVTM and CDR2 ANQGSEA. The CDR3 totals 13 residues. The germline V and J ends were trimmed by 7 bases and 1 base, with 13 bases remaining between them.

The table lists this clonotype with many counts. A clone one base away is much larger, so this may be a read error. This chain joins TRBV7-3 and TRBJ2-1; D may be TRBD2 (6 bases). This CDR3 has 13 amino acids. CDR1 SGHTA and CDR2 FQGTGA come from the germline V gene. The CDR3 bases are TGTGCCAGCAGCGTGGGGGGAAACAATGGGCAGTTCTTC. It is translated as CASSVGGNNGQFF. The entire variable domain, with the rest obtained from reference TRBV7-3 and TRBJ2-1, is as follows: GAGVSQTPSNKVTEKGKYVELRCDPISGHTALYWYRQSLGQGPEFLIYFQGTGAADDSGLPNDRFFAVRPEGSVSTLKIQRTERGDSAVYLCASSVGGNNGQFFGPGTRLTVL.

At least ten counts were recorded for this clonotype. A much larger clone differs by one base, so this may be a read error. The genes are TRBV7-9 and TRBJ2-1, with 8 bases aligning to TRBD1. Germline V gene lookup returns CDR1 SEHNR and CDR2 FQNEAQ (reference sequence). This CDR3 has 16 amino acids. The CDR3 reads CASSLGDRGSYNGQFF. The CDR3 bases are TGTGCCAGCAGCTTAGGAGACAGGGGTTCCTACAATGGGCAGTTCTTC. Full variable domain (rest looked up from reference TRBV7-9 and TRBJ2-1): DTGVSQNPRHKITKRGQNVTFRCDPISEHNRLYWYRQTLGQGPEFLTYFQNEAQLEKSRLLSDRFSAERPKGSFSTLEIQRTEQGDSAMYLCASSLGDRGSYNGQFFGPGTRLTVL.